A single T cell receptor beta chain is shown here with its context. Its antigen is as yet unknown. The germline gene is not matched at one end of the junction; a read error may be the cause. Researchers used the Oncomine TCR Beta short-read assay to sequence DNA from cultured CD4+ T cells. TCRdb redid the calling of the PCR reads with MiXCR, one entry per CDR3 protein. The profile covers 15,000 to 20,000 distinct CDR3 sequences, with over 50% appearing a single time and approximately 7% taken by the ten largest. The germline CDR1 and CDR2 sequences are DFQATT and SNEGSKA (reference sequence). CDR3 size: 13 residues. Treatment here: roughly ten-day PBMC culture with coronavirus spike peptide pools or control peptides (ViraFEST assay). This record comes from a study of vaccination and CD4 T cells after COVID-19. Study-level background: Six men and four women formed the convalescents, two being Hispanic.

This TCR came from a human donor who had recovered from COVID-19. Sequencing was performed on CD4+ T cells from blood, cultured in vitro, taken before SARS-CoV-2 vaccination. V gene TRBV20-1 combines with J gene TRBJ2-7; D is tentatively TRBD1 or TRBD2 (5 bases each). For the CDR3, the DNA is TGCAGTGCTAGACCGGGACCGAAATACGACCAGTACTTC. Encoded protein: CSARPGPKYDQYF.